This is a list of T cell receptor beta chains from one sample in a study of spatial heterogeneity in lung cancer. TCRdb re-called the 5' RACE reads with MiXCR, one entry per CDR3 protein. The repertoire consists of more than 80,000 distinct CDR3 sequences, with 9.5% to 15% occurring once and the leading ten covering under 50%. The sequences come from PBMCs, collected at surgery. These receptors were taken from a male donor with early-stage non-small cell lung cancer. CDR3s include the opening cysteine and the closing phenylalanine or tryptophan.

cdr3_length j_call v_call cdr3_aa
16 TRBJ1-5 TRBV30 CAWSSNPGLINQPQHF
15 TRBJ2-3 TRBV5-1 CASSLLGTHTDTQYF
13 TRBJ2-7 TRBV29-1 CSGGTGNSYEQYF
13 TRBJ2-7 TRBV6-2/TRBV6-3 CASRDNPGYEQYF
14 TRBJ1-5 TRBV2 CASSEETGNQPQHF
13 TRBJ2-2 TRBV7-9 CASSFRGGGELFF
15 TRBJ1-5 TRBV7-2 CASSLDLGNNQPQHF
13 TRBJ1-2 TRBV14 CASSQPGAHGYTF
14 TRBJ1-4 TRBV5-1 CASSLSATNEKLFF
14 TRBJ2-7 TRBV4-3 CASSQDGGLDEQYF
14 TRBJ2-3 TRBV6-6 CASSYGTRGDTQYF
16 TRBJ1-2 TRBV6-5 CASRGAWTGRVYGYTF
12 TRBJ2-2 TRBV7-2 CASSSDTGELFF
14 TRBJ2-2 TRBV7-7 CASSLNLLTGELFF
15 TRBJ2-2 TRBV6-6 CASSPRSANTGELFF
15 TRBJ1-2 TRBV5-1 CASTYSGREDYGYTF
13 TRBJ1-1 TRBV3-1 CASSRRDRGEAFF
12 TRBJ2-5 TRBV6-5 CASRDYQETQYF
16 TRBJ2-1 TRBV7-9 CASSPRPSREDYEQFF
14 TRBJ2-3 TRBV5-1 CASRPGPRTDTQYF
12 TRBJ1-6 TRBV7-2 CASSAPPEPLHF
15 TRBJ2-7 TRBV4-1 CASSQDAGREGEQYF
15 TRBJ2-2 TRBV11-3 CASSRTGTGSEELFF
14 TRBJ1-2 TRBV4-3 CASSPRQGTYGYTF